This T cell receptor (beta chain) derives from a study of metastatic and nonmetastatic thyroid tumors. Study information: Patients with malignant and benign thyroid disease provided blood and tumor or nodule tissue, whose repertoires were compared.

Regarding this clone: Its target is not known.

As processed by the authors: For papillary thyroid cancer, a distant-metastasis classifier was constructed from CDR3 differences observed across clinicopathological groups. MiXCR re-clonotyped the PCR reads for TCRdb. The V and J calls, along with clone size, are taken from TCRdb and not from the paper's own processing. The repertoire has roughly 14,000 clones, roughly 28% of them found once; the top ten carry nearly 20%. Study findings and constraints: Reported TCR beta diversity, measured in blood and tumor, was significantly higher for malignant thyroid tumors than for benign nodules.

Germline CDR1 and CDR2: SGHAT and FQNNGV. The ends were cut back, 1 base at V and 7 bases at J, with 17 bases in the middle. This CDR3 spans 15 amino acids. Every patient underwent thyroid surgery untreated. Source material: tumor tissue. The receptor was isolated from a female donor with papillary thyroid cancer or a benign thyroid nodule (not recorded which). Some clones in this sample may be carry-over from other donors' samples. This chain uses TRBV11-2 with TRBJ2-7, with D possibly being TRBD2 (6 bases). Here the CDR3 reads CASSLVARAAGEQYF. The DNA for the CDR3 is TGTGCCAGCAGCTTAGTAGCCAGGGCTGCGGGGGAGCAGTACTTC.